This TCR beta chain emerged from a study of cytomegalovirus exposure and HLA in healthy donors. V gave up 3 bases and J gave up 8 bases, with 13 bases separating them. The CDR3 consists of 13 residues. Germline CDR1 and CDR2: LNHDA and SQIVND (reference sequence). Healthy bone marrow donors supplied every sample. PCR employed 60 Vbeta and 13 Jbeta primers. Method: immunoSEQ multiplex PCR; TCRdb's copy keeps in-frame clones and lacks some. The sample holds more than 95,000 clones, about four fifths seen once. The sequence was collected from a woman aged 18-29 years in good health and CMV-seronegative. The chain uses TRBV19 and TRBJ1-2; D perhaps matches TRBD1 (5 bases). Material for sequencing was PBMCs. The CDR3 loop is CASSIGRVRGYTF. For the CDR3, the DNA is TGTGCCAGTAGTATTGGCAGGGTGAGGGGCTACACCTTC.